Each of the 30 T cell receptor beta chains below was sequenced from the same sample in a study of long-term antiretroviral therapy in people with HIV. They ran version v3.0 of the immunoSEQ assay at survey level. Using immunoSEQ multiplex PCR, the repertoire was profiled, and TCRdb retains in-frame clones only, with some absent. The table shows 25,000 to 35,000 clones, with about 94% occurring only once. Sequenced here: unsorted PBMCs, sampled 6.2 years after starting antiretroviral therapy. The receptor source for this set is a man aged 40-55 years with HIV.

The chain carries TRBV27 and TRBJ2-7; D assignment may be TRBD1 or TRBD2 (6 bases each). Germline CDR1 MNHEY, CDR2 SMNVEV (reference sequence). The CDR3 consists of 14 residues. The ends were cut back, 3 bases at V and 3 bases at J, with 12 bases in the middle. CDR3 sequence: CASSFAGQVYEQYF. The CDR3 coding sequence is TGTGCCAGCAGTTTTGCGGGACAAGTCTACGAGCAGTACTTC.

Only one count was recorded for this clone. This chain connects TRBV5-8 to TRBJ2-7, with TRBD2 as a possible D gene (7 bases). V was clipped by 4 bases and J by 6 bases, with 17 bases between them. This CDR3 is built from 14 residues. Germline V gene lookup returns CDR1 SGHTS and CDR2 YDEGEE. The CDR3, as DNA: TGTGCCAGCAGCCCTGGGAGGGGGTTAAGCGAGCAGTACTTC. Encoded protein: CASSPGRGLSEQYF.

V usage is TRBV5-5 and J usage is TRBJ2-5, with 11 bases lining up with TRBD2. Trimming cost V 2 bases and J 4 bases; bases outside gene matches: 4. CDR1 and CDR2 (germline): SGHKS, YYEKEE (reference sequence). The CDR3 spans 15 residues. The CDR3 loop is CASSFSGRAPETQYF. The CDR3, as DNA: TGTGCCAGCAGCTTTAGCGGGAGGGCCCCAGAGACCCAGTACTTC.

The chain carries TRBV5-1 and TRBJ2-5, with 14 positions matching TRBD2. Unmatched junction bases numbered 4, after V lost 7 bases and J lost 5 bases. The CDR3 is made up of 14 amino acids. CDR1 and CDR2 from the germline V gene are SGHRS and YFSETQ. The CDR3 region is CASQTSGGAETQYF. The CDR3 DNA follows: TGCGCCAGCCAGACTAGCGGGGGGGCGGAGACCCAGTACTTC.

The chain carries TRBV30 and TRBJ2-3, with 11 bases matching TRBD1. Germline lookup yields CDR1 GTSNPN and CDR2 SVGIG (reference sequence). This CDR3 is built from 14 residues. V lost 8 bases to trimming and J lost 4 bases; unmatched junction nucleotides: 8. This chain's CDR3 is CARGQGARSDTQYF. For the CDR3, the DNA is TGTGCCCGCGGACAGGGGGCGAGGTCAGATACGCAGTATTTT.

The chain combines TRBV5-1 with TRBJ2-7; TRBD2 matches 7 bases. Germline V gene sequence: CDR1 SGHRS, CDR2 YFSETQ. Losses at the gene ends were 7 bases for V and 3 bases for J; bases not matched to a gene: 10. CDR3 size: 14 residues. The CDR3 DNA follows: TGCGCCAGCCCAACCCCGTGGGGGGGCTACGAGCAGTACTTC. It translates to CASPTPWGGYEQYF.

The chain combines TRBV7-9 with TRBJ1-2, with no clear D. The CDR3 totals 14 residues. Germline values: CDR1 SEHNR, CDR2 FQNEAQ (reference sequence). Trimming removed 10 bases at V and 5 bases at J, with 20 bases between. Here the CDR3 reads CATPRSSDGYGYTF. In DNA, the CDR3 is TGTGCCACCCCTCGGAGTTCGGATGGATATGGCTACACCTTC.

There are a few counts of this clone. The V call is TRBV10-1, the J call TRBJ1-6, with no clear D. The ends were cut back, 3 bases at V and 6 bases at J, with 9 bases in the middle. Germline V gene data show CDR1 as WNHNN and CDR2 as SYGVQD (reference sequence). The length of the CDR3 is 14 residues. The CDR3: CASSDGGVNSPLHF. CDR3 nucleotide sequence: TGCGCCAGCAGTGACGGCGGAGTTAATTCACCCCTCCACTTT.

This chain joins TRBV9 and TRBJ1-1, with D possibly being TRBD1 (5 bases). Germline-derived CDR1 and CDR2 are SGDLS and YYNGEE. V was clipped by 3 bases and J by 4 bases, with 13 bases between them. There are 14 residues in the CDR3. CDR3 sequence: CASSAWQGRTEAFF. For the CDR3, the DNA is TGTGCCAGCAGCGCGTGGCAGGGACGCACTGAAGCTTTCTTT.

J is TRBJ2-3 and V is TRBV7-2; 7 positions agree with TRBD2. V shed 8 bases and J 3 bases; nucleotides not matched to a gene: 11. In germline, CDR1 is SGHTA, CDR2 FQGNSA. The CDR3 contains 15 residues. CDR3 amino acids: CASRVGRGSTDTQYF. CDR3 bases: TGTGCCAGCCGCGTTGGGCGGGGGAGTACAGATACGCAGTATTTT.

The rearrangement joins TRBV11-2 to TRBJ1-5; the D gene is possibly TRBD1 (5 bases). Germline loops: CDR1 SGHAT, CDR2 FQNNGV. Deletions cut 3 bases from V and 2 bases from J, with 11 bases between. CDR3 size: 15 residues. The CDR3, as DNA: TGTGCCAGCAGCTTGGGGGACTTTGGCAATCAGCCCCAGCATTTT. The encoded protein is CASSLGDFGNQPQHF.

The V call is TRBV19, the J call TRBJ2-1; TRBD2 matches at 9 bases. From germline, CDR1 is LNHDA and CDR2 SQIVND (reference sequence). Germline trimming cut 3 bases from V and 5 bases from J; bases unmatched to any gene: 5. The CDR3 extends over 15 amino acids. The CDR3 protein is CASSIWGLANNEQFF. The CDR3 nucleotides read TGTGCCAGTAGTATCTGGGGACTAGCAAACAATGAGCAGTTCTTC.

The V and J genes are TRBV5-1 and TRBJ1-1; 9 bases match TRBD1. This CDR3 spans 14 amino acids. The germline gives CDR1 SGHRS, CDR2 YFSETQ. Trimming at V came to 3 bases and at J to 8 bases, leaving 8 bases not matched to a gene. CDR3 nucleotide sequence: TGCGCCAGCAGCTATCGGGACAGGGCGTTCGAAGCTTTCTTT. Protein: CASSYRDRAFEAFF.

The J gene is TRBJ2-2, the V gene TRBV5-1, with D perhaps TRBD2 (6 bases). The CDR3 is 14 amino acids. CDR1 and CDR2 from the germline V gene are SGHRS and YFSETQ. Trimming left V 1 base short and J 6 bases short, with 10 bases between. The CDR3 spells CASSLHWGAGELFF. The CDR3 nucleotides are TGCGCCAGCAGCTTGCATTGGGGGGCCGGGGAGCTGTTTTTT.

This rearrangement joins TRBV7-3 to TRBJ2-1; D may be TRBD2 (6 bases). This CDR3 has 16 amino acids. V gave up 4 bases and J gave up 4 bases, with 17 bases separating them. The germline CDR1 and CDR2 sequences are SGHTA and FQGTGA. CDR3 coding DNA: TGTGCCAGCAGCTCCCGGTTCGGGGGTTCGTACAATGAGCAGTTCTTC. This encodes CASSSRFGGSYNEQFF.

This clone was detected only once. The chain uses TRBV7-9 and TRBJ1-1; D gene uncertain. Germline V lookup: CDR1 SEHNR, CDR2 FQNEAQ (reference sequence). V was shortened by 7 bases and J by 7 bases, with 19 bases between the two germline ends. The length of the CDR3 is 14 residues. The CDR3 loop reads CASTPLGGPLEAFF. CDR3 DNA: TGTGCCAGCACCCCTTTGGGCGGCCCTCTTGAAGCTTTCTTT.

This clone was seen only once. CDR3 DNA: TGTGCCAGCAGCGTAGCCGATACGCAGTATTTT. As protein: CASSVADTQYF. V usage is TRBV9 and J usage is TRBJ2-3; D ambiguous. V dropped 0 bases and J dropped 6 bases, with 2 bases sitting between them. The V gene's germline CDR1 is SGDLS and CDR2 YYNGEE. The CDR3 sequence is 11 residues long.

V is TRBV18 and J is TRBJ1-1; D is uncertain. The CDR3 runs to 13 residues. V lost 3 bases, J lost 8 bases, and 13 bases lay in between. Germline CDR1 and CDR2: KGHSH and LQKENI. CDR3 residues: CASSPEWASEAFF. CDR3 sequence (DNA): TGTGCCAGCTCACCCGAGTGGGCCTCGGAAGCTTTCTTT.

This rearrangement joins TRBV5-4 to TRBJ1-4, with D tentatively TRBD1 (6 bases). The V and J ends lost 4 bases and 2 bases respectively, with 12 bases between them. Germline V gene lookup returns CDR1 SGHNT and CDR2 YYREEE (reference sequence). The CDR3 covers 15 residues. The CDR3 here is CASSPGGATNEKLFF. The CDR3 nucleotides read TGTGCCAGCAGCCCGGGGGGGGCGACTAATGAAAAACTGTTTTTT. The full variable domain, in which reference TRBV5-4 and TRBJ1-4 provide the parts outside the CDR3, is ETGVTQSPTHLIKTRGQQVTLRCSSQSGHNTVSWYQQALGQGPQFIFQYYREEENGRGNFPPRFSGLQFPNYSSELNVNALELDDSALYLCASSPGGATNEKLFFGSGTQLSVL.

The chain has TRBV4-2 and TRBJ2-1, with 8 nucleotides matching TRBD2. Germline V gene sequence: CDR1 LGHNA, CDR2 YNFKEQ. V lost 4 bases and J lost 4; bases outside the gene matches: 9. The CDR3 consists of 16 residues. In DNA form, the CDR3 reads TGTGCCAGCAGCCCCAGTAGGAGCGGGGGTTACAATGAGCAGTTCTTC. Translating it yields CASSPSRSGGYNEQFF.

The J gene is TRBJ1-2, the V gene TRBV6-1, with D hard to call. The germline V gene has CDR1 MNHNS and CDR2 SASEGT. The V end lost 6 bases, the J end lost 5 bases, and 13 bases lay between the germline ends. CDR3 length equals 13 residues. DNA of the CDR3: TGTGCCAGCAGCCCACTAGGTCTTTATGGCTACACCTTC. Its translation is CASSPLGLYGYTF.

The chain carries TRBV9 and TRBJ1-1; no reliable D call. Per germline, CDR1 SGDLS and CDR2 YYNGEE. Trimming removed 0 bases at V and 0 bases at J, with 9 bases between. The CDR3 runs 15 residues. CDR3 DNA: TGTGCCAGCAGCGTAGGGTACCGATTGAACACTGAAGCTTTCTTT. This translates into CASSVGYRLNTEAFF.

The CDR3 here is CASSLGQGVTEAFF. CDR3 nucleotides: TGCGCCAGCAGCTTGGGGCAGGGGGTCACTGAAGCTTTCTTT. The chain couples TRBV5-1 to TRBJ1-1, with 7 bases matching TRBD1. J gave up 4 bases and V 0 bases, and 3 bases lay outside the gene matches. CDR3 length: 14 residues. Per the germline V gene, CDR1 is SGHRS and CDR2 is YFSETQ.

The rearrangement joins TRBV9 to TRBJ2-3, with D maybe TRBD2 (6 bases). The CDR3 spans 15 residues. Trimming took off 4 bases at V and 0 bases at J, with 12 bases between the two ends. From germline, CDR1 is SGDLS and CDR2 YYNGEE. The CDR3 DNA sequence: TGTGCCAGCAGCCTCCTGGGGACTAGCACAGATACGCAGTATTTT. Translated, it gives CASSLLGTSTDTQYF. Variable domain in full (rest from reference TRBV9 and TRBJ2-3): DSGVTQTPKHLITATGQRVTLRCSPRSGDLSVYWYQQSLDQGLQFLIQYYNGEERAKGNILERFSAQQFPDLHSELNLSSLELGDSALYFCASSLLGTSTDTQYFGPGTRLTVL.

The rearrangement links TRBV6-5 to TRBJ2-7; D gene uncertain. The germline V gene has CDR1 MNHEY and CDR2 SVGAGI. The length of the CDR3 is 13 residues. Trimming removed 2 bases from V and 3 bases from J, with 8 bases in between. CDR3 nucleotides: TGTGCCAGCAGTTACATGGGGAACTACGAGCAGTACTTC. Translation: CASSYMGNYEQYF.

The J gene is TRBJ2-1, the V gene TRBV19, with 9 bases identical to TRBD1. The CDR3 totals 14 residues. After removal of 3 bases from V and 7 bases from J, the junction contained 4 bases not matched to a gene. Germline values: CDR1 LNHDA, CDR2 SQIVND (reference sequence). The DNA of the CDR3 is TGTGCCAGTAGTATGCGACAGGGGGAGAATGAGCAGTTCTTC. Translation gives CASSMRQGENEQFF.

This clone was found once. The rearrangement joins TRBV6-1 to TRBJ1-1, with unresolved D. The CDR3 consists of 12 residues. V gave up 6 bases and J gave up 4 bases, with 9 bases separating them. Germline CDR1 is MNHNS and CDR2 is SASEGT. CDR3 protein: CASRSGGTEAFF. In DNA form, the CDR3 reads TGTGCCAGCAGATCAGGAGGCACTGAAGCTTTCTTT.

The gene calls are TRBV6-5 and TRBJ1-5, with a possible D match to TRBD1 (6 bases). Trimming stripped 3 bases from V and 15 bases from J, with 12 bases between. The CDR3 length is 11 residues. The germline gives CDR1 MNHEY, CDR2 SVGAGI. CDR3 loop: CASSYAGGWHF. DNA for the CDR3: TGTGCCAGCAGTTATGCGGGGGGCTGGCATTTT.

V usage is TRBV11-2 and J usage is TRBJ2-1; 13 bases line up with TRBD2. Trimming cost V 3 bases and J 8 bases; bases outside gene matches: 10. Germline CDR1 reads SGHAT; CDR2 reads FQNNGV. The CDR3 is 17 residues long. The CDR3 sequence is CASSLNSGLAGADEQFF. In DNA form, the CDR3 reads TGTGCCAGCAGCTTGAACTCCGGACTAGCGGGAGCGGATGAGCAGTTCTTC.

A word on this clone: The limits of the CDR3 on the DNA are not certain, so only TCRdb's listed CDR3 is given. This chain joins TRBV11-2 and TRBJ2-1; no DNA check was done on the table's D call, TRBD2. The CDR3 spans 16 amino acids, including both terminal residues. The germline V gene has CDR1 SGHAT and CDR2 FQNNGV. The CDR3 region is CASSLDFAGGNQVRFF.